This T cell receptor beta chain was documented in a study of blood T cell repertoires in COVID-19. Study-level background: Donors in the United States, Italy and Spain gave samples during acute or convalescent COVID-19.

The V segment lost 2 bases and the J segment 0 bases; nucleotides outside the gene matches: 7. The CDR3 is 17 residues long. Germline loops: CDR1 GTSNPN, CDR2 SVGIG (reference sequence). TCRdb's copy holds only in-frame clones and misses some; the assay was immunoSEQ multiplex PCR. The table includes 150,000 to 200,000 clones, 90% to 95% detected once. The sequencing sample was made of peripheral blood. This TCR derives from a woman between 50 and 59 years old with acute or convalescent COVID-19. This rearrangement joins TRBV30 to TRBJ1-4; 9 bases are shared with TRBD1. This chain's CDR3 is CAWSRDRVRATNEKLFF. For the CDR3, the DNA is TGTGCCTGGAGTCGGGACAGGGTTCGGGCAACTAATGAAAAACTGTTTTTT. The complete variable domain, with remaining parts taken from reference TRBV30 and TRBJ1-4, reads SQTIHQWPATLVQPVGSPLSLECTVEGTSNPNLYWYRQAAGRGLQLLFYSVGIGQISSEVPQNLSASRPQDRQFILSSKKLLLSDSGFYLCAWSRDRVRATNEKLFFGSGTQLSVL.